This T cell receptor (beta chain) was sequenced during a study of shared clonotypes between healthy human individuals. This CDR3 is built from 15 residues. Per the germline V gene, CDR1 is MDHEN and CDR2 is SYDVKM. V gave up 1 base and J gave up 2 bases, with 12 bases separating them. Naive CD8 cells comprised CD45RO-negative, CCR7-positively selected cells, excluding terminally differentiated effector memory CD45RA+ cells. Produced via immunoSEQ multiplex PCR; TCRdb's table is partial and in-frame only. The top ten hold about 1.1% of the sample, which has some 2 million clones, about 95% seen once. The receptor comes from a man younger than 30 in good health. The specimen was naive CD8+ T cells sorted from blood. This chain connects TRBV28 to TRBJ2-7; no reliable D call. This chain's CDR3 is CASSLLSERAYEQYF. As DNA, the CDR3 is TGTGCCAGCAGTTTATTGTCAGAAAGGGCCTACGAGCAGTACTTC.